The 2 T cell receptor beta chains given below trace back to one sample, sequenced in a study of cytomegalovirus exposure and HLA in healthy donors. Data came from immunoSEQ multiplex PCR; TCRdb stores just in-frame clones and leaves some out. The table has fewer than 400,000 clones, approximately 88% seen once. The specimen sequenced was PBMCs. The receptors derive from a man aged 25 to 40 in good health and CMV-seronegative.

The V call is TRBV7-9, the J call TRBJ1-6, with D maybe TRBD1 (5 bases). The CDR3 sequence is 14 residues long. The germline V gene encodes CDR1 SEHNR and CDR2 FQNEAQ (reference sequence). Trimming took off 5 bases at V and 5 bases at J, with 10 bases between the two ends. Here the CDR3 DNA reads TGTGCCAGCAGCCGGGACTCGGATAATTCACCCCTCCACTTT. It specifies CASSRDSDNSPLHF.

The rearrangement uses TRBV29-1 and TRBJ1-2, with TRBD1 identical over 9 bases. The CDR3 runs 15 residues. With 4 bases clipped from V and 3 bases from J, the junction kept 9 bases outside the gene matches. The V gene's germline CDR1 is SQVTM and CDR2 ANQGSEA. In DNA form, the CDR3 reads TGCAGCGTTGTAAGAGGGACAGGGTTCGACTATGGCTACACCTTC. Residues: CSVVRGTGFDYGYTF.